This T cell receptor beta chain is from a study of T cell responses to AZD1222 COVID-19 vaccine. Study details: Pooled samples include second doses given at about 4 or 12 weeks.

Study results and limitations: None of the repertoires were sampled until the peak T cell response had passed. Spike was spanned by vaccine-associated CD4 TCRs, which were dominant at 160-218 and 743-854.

This CDR3 spans 14 amino acids. V lost 2 bases and J lost 6, with 14 bases in between. Germline V gives CDR1 SGHKS, CDR2 YYEKEE (reference sequence). Only in-frame clones appear in the TCRdb table, and some are missing; sequencing was by immunoSEQ multiplex PCR. Of roughly 96,000 clones in the sample, about 89% are singletons; the top ten hold roughly 1.7%. About this clone itself: Its antigen is unknown.

The rearrangement joins TRBV5-5 to TRBJ1-1; perhaps TRBD1 as D (5 bases). The clonotype comes from an adult in good health. The sample here was peripheral blood, taken on day 0 of AZD1222 vaccination. For the CDR3, the DNA is TGTGCCAGCAGCTTTTTGGGACGGGGATCTGAAGCTTTCTTT. Residues: CASSFLGRGSEAFF.